Listed below are T cell receptor beta chains from one sample, sequenced in a study of CD8+ T cells in alopecia areata. Using immunoSEQ multiplex PCR, the repertoire was profiled, and TCRdb retains in-frame clones only, with some absent. The table includes 130,000 to 150,000 clones, roughly 46% detected once. The sample here was CD4+ T cells sorted from blood, taken at week 0. The receptors originated from a human donor with alopecia areata. The CDR3 runs from the conserved cysteine through the conserved F or W. The D gene is left open where the match is weak. Only part of the rows carry a size: once, few, many, or a class if the clone is expanded.

size,D,V,J,CDR3,DNA
NA,NA,TRBV29-1,TRBJ2-5,CSVASGGTRETQYF,TGCAGCGTTGCGTCCGGCGGGACACGGGAGACCCAGTACTTC
few,NA,TRBV27,TRBJ2-5,CASSLSGGVETQYF,TGTGCCAGCAGTTTATCAGGGGGAGTGGAGACCCAGTACTTC
few,NA,TRBV13,TRBJ1-4,CASSFQSNEKLFF,TGTGCCAGCAGCTTTCAGAGTAATGAAAAACTGTTTTTT
NA,NA,TRBV29-1,TRBJ1-2,CSVDAGGANYGYTF,TGCAGCGTTGACGCTGGGGGCGCGAACTATGGCTACACCTTC
NA,NA,TRBV4-2,TRBJ2-1,CASSPRESSYNGQFF,TGTGCCAGCAGCCCCAGGGAGAGTTCCTACAATGGGCAGTTCTTC
NA,TRBD1,TRBV28,TRBJ2-7,CASSFLRGYEQYF,TGTGCCAGCAGTTTCCTCAGGGGGTACGAGCAGTACTTC
NA,TRBD2,TRBV7-2,TRBJ2-2,CASSLERLAGNTGELFF,TGTGCCAGCAGCTTAGAACGACTAGCGGGGAACACCGGGGAGCTGTTTTTT
NA,NA,TRBV30,TRBJ1-1,CAWSDRGAQAFF,TGTGCCTGGAGCGACCGGGGGGCCCAAGCTTTCTTT
NA,TRBD2,TRBV4-3,TRBJ2-5,CASSQDMGRGEETQYF,TGCGCCAGCAGCCAAGATATGGGGCGGGGGGAAGAGACCCAGTACTTC
NA,NA,TRBV14,TRBJ2-5,CASSHGETQYF,TGTGCCAGCAGCCACGGAGAGACCCAGTACTTC
NA,TRBD1,TRBV18,TRBJ1-2,CASSLGQFYGYTF,TGTGCCAGCTCCCTGGGACAGTTCTATGGCTACACCTTC
NA,NA,TRBV5-1,TRBJ1-2,CASSLSLYNYGYTF,TGCGCCAGCAGCTTGTCCCTTTATAACTATGGCTACACCTTC
NA,NA,TRBV29-1,TRBJ2-7,CSVVGAREQYF,TGCAGCGTTGTGGGAGCCCGCGAGCAGTACTTC
NA,NA,TRBV25-1,TRBJ1-2,CASSEFADYGYTF,TGTGCCAGCAGTGAATTCGCCGACTATGGCTACACCTTC
few,NA,TRBV30,TRBJ1-1,CAWSVVSTTEAFF,TGTGCCTGGAGTGTAGTCTCCACCACTGAAGCTTTCTTT
NA,NA,TRBV4-2,TRBJ2-1,CARDPLRNTYNEQFF,TGTGCCAGGGACCCCTTGCGGAACACATACAATGAGCAGTTCTTC
few,NA,TRBV7-2,TRBJ2-3,CASSLGQLTDTQYF,TGTGCCAGCAGCTTAGGCCAGTTGACAGATACGCAGTATTTT
NA,NA,TRBV30,TRBJ2-7,CAWSVLRGSYEQYF,TGTGCCTGGAGTGTACTCAGGGGATCCTACGAGCAGTACTTC
NA,TRBD1,TRBV9,TRBJ2-2,CASSAGQGRLNTGELFF,TGTGCCAGCAGCGCGGGACAGGGGCGATTGAACACCGGGGAGCTGTTTTTT
NA,NA,TRBV28,TRBJ2-5,CASSFARAASYF,TGTGCCAGCAGTTTCGCCCGAGCTGCTTCGTACTTC
NA,NA,TRBV29-1,TRBJ2-3,CSVQSRDTQYF,TGCAGCGTCCAAAGCCGGGATACGCAGTATTTT
NA,TRBD1,TRBV18,TRBJ2-1,CASSPAGTGGYNEQFF,TGTGCCAGCTCACCCGCCGGGACAGGGGGCTACAATGAGCAGTTCTTC
few,NA,TRBV27,TRBJ2-1,CASSLRALEYNEQFF,TGTGCCAGCAGTTTGAGGGCGTTGGAATACAATGAGCAGTTCTTC
few,NA,TRBV30,TRBJ2-7,CAWRRGTLGYEQYF,TGTGCCTGGAGAAGGGGCACTTTAGGCTACGAGCAGTACTTC
NA,NA,TRBV10-3,TRBJ2-5,CAIGAGRAYQETQYF,TGTGCCATCGGAGCGGGCAGGGCGTACCAAGAGACCCAGTACTTC
NA,NA,TRBV25-1,TRBJ1-5,CASSSGFSNQPQHF,TGTGCCAGCAGTTCGGGATTCAGCAATCAGCCCCAGCATTTT
NA,TRBD1,TRBV5-1,TRBJ2-1,CASSEQGAGNEQFF,TGCGCCAGCAGCGAACAGGGGGCGGGCAATGAGCAGTTCTTC
few,TRBD2,TRBV19,TRBJ2-4,CASSSGRTKNIQYF,TGTGCCAGTAGTAGCGGGAGAACCAAAAACATTCAGTACTTC
NA,TRBD1,TRBV30,TRBJ1-4,CAWTPEDRFNEKLFF,TGTGCCTGGACCCCCGAGGACAGGTTTAATGAAAAACTGTTTTTT
many,NA,TRBV7-2,TRBJ2-1,CASSLRVSSYNEQFF,TGTGCCAGCAGCTTACGTGTTAGCTCCTACAATGAGCAGTTCTTC
NA,NA,TRBV4-3,TRBJ2-2,CASSQDGGPGELFF,TGCGCCAGCAGCCAAGATGGTGGGCCCGGGGAGCTGTTTTTT
NA,NA,TRBV5-1,TRBJ2-6,CASSKEVSGANVLTF,TGCGCCAGCAGCAAGGAGGTCTCTGGGGCCAACGTCCTGACTTTC
few,NA,TRBV18,TRBJ2-1,CASSLGAHNEQFF,TGTGCCAGCTCACTCGGAGCACACAATGAGCAGTTCTTC
few,NA,TRBV9,TRBJ2-5,CASSVGGQETQYF,TGTGCCAGCAGCGTCGGAGGACAAGAGACCCAGTACTTC
few,TRBD1,TRBV29-1,TRBJ2-3,CSVGTVREDTQYF,TGCAGCGTCGGGACAGTCCGGGAAGATACGCAGTATTTT
NA,TRBD1,TRBV5-1,TRBJ2-7,CASSLDGQGISYEQYF,TGCGCCAGCAGCTTGGACGGACAGGGGATCTCCTACGAGCAGTACTTC